This passage covers 24 T cell receptor beta chains from one sample sequenced in a study of radiation and T cells in renal cell carcinoma. As to time point: blood 2 weeks post-SBRT. Treatment of the sample: 15 Gy SBRT to primary tumor, nephrectomy 4 weeks later. Profiling relied on immunoSEQ multiplex PCR, and the TCRdb table lists in-frame clones only, not all of them. The sample has 45,000 to 55,000 clones; 80% are singletons. The sample here was blood, taken from a patient whose treatment included radiotherapy and nephrectomy. The source of these receptors is a woman in her 70s with renal cell carcinoma.

The J gene is TRBJ2-7, the V gene TRBV5-4; TRBD1 might be the D (5 bases). The CDR3 totals 13 residues. Deletions cut 1 base from V and 2 bases from J, with 7 bases between. Germline CDR1 reads SGHNT; CDR2 reads YYREEE (reference sequence). The CDR3: CASSLWGPYEQYF. The CDR3 DNA follows: TGTGCCAGCAGCTTGTGGGGCCCCTACGAGCAGTACTTC.

The count of this clone is one. The chain couples TRBV30 to TRBJ2-5; 7 positions agree with TRBD2. The last part of the DNA fits TRBJ2-7 better; the J call may be wrong. Per the germline V gene, CDR1 is GTSNPN and CDR2 is SVGIG (reference sequence). The length of the CDR3 is 16 residues. CDR3 nucleotide sequence: TGTGCCTGGAGTGTTCGGAGCGGGACGAGCTCCTACGAGCAGTACTTC. Its protein is CAWSVRSGTSSYEQYF.

The rearrangement joins TRBV5-5 to TRBJ2-2; no clear D gene. There are 13 residues in the CDR3. The germline V and J ends were trimmed by 3 bases and 4 bases, with 7 bases remaining between them. Germline assignment: CDR1 SGHKS and CDR2 YYEKEE (reference sequence). The CDR3 reads CASSYPGTGELFF. The CDR3 DNA is TGTGCCAGCAGCTACCCAGGCACCGGGGAGCTGTTTTTT.

The chain uses TRBV13 and TRBJ2-7; TRBD1 might be the D (6 bases). Germline V gives CDR1 PRHDT, CDR2 FYEKMQ (reference sequence). V lost 2 bases and J lost 0, with 8 bases in between. This CDR3 has 14 residues. CDR3 DNA: TGTGCCAGCAGCTTACCAGGGGCCTCCTACGAGCAGTACTTC. Its protein product is CASSLPGASYEQYF. The variable domain in full, completed from reference TRBV13 and TRBJ2-7, reads AAGVIQSPRHLIKEKRETATLKCYPIPRHDTVYWYQQGPGQDPQFLISFYEKMQSDKGSIPDRFSAQQFSDYHSELNMSSLELGDSALYFCASSLPGASYEQYFGPGTRLTVT.

The V gene is TRBV27, the J gene TRBJ1-1; possibly TRBD1 for D (5 bases). Germline CDR1 and CDR2: MNHEY and SMNVEV (reference sequence). V lost 6 bases and J lost 3, with 17 bases in between. This CDR3 is 15 amino acids long. The DNA of the CDR3 is TGTGCCAGCAGCCGGGAGAGGGGTTATCACACTGAAGCTTTCTTT. Translation gives CASSRERGYHTEAFF.

The chain combines TRBV15 with TRBJ2-2, with 7 bases lining up with TRBD1. Trimming at V came to 0 bases and at J to 6 bases, leaving 7 bases not matched to a gene. The CDR3 consists of 16 residues. CDR1 LNHNV and CDR2 YYDKDF come from the germline V gene (reference sequence). The CDR3 DNA reads TGTGCCACCAGCAGAGAAAATGAGGGGGCGGCCGGGGAGCTGTTTTTT. Its translation: CATSRENEGAAGELFF.

The gene calls are TRBV6-1 and TRBJ1-5; 9 nucleotides agree with TRBD1. CDR1 and CDR2 (germline): MNHNS, SASEGT. Trimming at V came to 4 bases and at J to 6 bases, leaving 4 bases not matched to a gene. The length of the CDR3 is 14 residues. The CDR3 nucleotides are TGTGCCAGCAGTGGAACAGGGGGCACTCAGCCCCAGCATTTT. Translated, it gives CASSGTGGTQPQHF.

The rearrangement uses TRBV7-2 and TRBJ2-1; D call uncertain. Deletions cut 3 bases from V and 2 bases from J, with 2 bases between. The CDR3 extends over 12 amino acids. Germline V gene data show CDR1 as SGHTA and CDR2 as FQGNSA. The CDR3 spells CASSFTYNEQFF. In DNA, the CDR3 is TGTGCCAGCAGCTTCACCTACAATGAGCAGTTCTTC. Variable domain in full (rest from reference TRBV7-2 and TRBJ2-1): GAGVSQSPSNKVTEKGKDVELRCDPISGHTALYWYRQSLGQGLEFLIYFQGNSAPDKSGLPSDRFSAERTGGSVSTLTIQRTQQEDSAVYLCASSFTYNEQFFGPGTRLTVL.

V gene TRBV11-2 combines with J gene TRBJ2-1, with 7 nucleotides matching TRBD2. V shed 5 bases, J shed 7 bases, and the junction held 14 bases outside the gene matches. The CDR3 contains 16 residues. Germline values: CDR1 SGHAT, CDR2 FQNNGV. CDR3 DNA: TGTGCCAGCAGCGGTCGACTGCGGGGGTTGACGAATGAGCAGTTCTTC. Translation gives CASSGRLRGLTNEQFF.

The CDR3 nucleotides read TGTGCCAGCAGCTTAGGGGAGAGGGCTGAAGCTTTCTTT. Translated, it gives CASSLGERAEAFF. This rearrangement joins TRBV7-2 to TRBJ1-1; D is ambiguous. Between the trimmed V and J ends, which lost 1 base and 6 bases, there was a span of 9 bases. The germline CDR1 and CDR2 sequences are SGHTA and FQGNSA. The CDR3 runs 13 residues.

This rearrangement joins TRBV30 to TRBJ2-6, with D possibly TRBD2 on 6 matching bases. This CDR3 region has 16 residues. Per germline, CDR1 GTSNPN and CDR2 SVGIG (reference sequence). Trimming shortened V by 4 bases and J by 2 bases, and 15 bases separated the two germline ends. The CDR3 is CAWTVGRFTGANVLTF. CDR3 coding DNA: TGTGCCTGGACAGTCGGGAGATTTACTGGGGCCAACGTCCTGACTTTC.

This chain connects TRBV7-9 to TRBJ2-5, with 7 bases lining up with TRBD2. Germline V gives CDR1 SEHNR, CDR2 FQNEAQ (reference sequence). CDR3 length: 15 residues. Trimming removed 5 bases from V and 5 bases from J; junction bases left unmatched: 11. The CDR3 loop is CASSPGAGEMETQYF. CDR3 bases: TGTGCCAGCAGCCCTGGGGCGGGAGAAATGGAGACCCAGTACTTC.

The genes are TRBV5-4 and TRBJ2-3, with 8 bases fitting TRBD1. From germline, CDR1 is SGHNT and CDR2 YYREEE (reference sequence). V shed 3 bases and J 11 bases; nucleotides not matched to a gene: 14. CDR3 length: 15 amino acids. CDR3 residues: CASSSDRGVRTEQYF. The CDR3 DNA sequence: TGTGCCAGCAGCTCAGACAGGGGAGTGAGGACCGAGCAGTATTTT. Full variable domain (remainder filled in from reference TRBV5-4 and TRBJ2-3): ETGVTQSPTHLIKTRGQQVTLRCSSQSGHNTVSWYQQALGQGPQFIFQYYREEENGRGNFPPRFSGLQFPNYSSELNVNALELDDSALYLCASSSDRGVRTEQYFGPGTRLTVL.

This clone was recorded many times. This chain joins TRBV11-2 and TRBJ2-3, with D possibly TRBD1 on 5 matching bases. Trimming stripped 2 bases from V and 11 bases from J, with 14 bases between. This CDR3 is built from 13 residues. Germline assignment: CDR1 SGHAT and CDR2 FQNNGV. DNA of the CDR3: TGTGCCAGCAGCTTACTCAGCAGGGATGGGCAGTATTTT. Translation gives CASSLLSRDGQYF.

V usage is TRBV6-1 and J usage is TRBJ1-6, with D perhaps TRBD1 (6 bases). Germline CDR1 reads MNHNS; CDR2 reads SASEGT. V lost 3 bases, J lost 7 bases, and 13 bases lay in between. The CDR3 has 15 amino acids. CDR3 residues: CASSESSGQNSPLHF. The CDR3 DNA reads TGTGCCAGCAGTGAGAGTTCGGGACAAAATTCACCCCTCCACTTT.

The CDR3 coding sequence is TGTGCCAGCAGCACAGAAACAGTAGTTGGGTATGGCTACACCTTC. Translating gives CASSTETVVGYGYTF. This chain uses TRBV9 with TRBJ1-2, with D uncertain. The CDR3 loop spans 15 amino acids. CDR1 is SGDLS, CDR2 YYNGEE, per germline. The V gene lost 4 bases and the J gene lost 5 bases, with 18 bases spanning the gap. Full variable domain (missing parts from reference TRBV9 and TRBJ1-2): DSGVTQTPKHLITATGQRVTLRCSPRSGDLSVYWYQQSLDQGLQFLIQYYNGEERAKGNILERFSAQQFPDLHSELNLSSLELGDSALYFCASSTETVVGYGYTFGSGTRLTVV.

V is TRBV11-2 and J is TRBJ2-7; D remains unclear. The V and J ends lost 1 base and 6 bases respectively, with 7 bases between them. Germline V gene data show CDR1 as SGHAT and CDR2 as FQNNGV. This CDR3 has 12 amino acids. The CDR3 sequence is CASSLGSTEQYF. In DNA, the CDR3 is TGTGCCAGCAGCTTAGGTTCCACCGAGCAGTACTTC.

CDR3 nucleotide sequence: TGTGCCAGCAGCTTGGACCGACACAGGATCTCCTACGAGCAGTACTTC. It codes for CASSLDRHRISYEQYF. The rearrangement links TRBV5-6 to TRBJ2-5; D possibly corresponds to TRBD1 (5 bases). The tail of the sequence fits TRBJ2-7 better, so the J call may be wrong. CDR3 length: 16 residues. Looked up from germline, CDR1 is SGHDT and CDR2 is YYEEEE.

The rearrangement uses TRBV19 and TRBJ2-1; weak D call: TRBD2 (6 bases). The ends were cut back, 5 bases at V and 4 bases at J, with 15 bases in the middle. CDR1 LNHDA and CDR2 SQIVND come from the germline V gene (reference sequence). The CDR3 sequence is 15 residues long. CDR3: CASSGGRGVYNEQFF. For the CDR3, the DNA is TGTGCCAGTAGTGGGGGTCGCGGGGTGTACAATGAGCAGTTCTTC.

The genes are TRBV6-1 and TRBJ1-6, with D maybe TRBD1 (6 bases). Trimming stripped 7 bases from V and 10 bases from J, with 14 bases between. In germline, CDR1 is MNHNS, CDR2 SASEGT. This CDR3 has 13 residues. The CDR3 bases are TGTGCCAGCATCTCACAGGGAGAATCACCCCTCCACTTT. Translation gives CASISQGESPLHF.

This chain uses TRBV5-4 with TRBJ1-2; perhaps TRBD1 as D (5 bases). The CDR3 runs 16 residues. Germline V lookup: CDR1 SGHNT, CDR2 YYREEE (reference sequence). Trimming took off 2 bases at V and 6 bases at J, with 20 bases between the two ends. In DNA, the CDR3 is TGTGCCAGCAGCTTCCCCCAGGGTTTCCTAATGGATGGCTACACCTTC. Translating it yields CASSFPQGFLMDGYTF.

This chain links TRBV7-9 with TRBJ2-1; D perhaps matches TRBD1 (6 bases). Germline CDR1 is SEHNR and CDR2 is FQNEAQ (reference sequence). CDR3 length: 13 residues. The V gene lost 5 bases and the J gene lost 7 bases, with 12 bases spanning the gap. DNA for the CDR3: TGTGCCAGCAGCCTGGGGGCAAGGAATGAGCAGTTCTTC. Its translation: CASSLGARNEQFF.

This chain links TRBV15 with TRBJ1-5; 7 bases fit TRBD1. V lost 6 bases to trimming and J lost 5 bases; unmatched junction nucleotides: 10. Germline V gene sequence: CDR1 LNHNV, CDR2 YYDKDF (reference sequence). The length of the CDR3 is 15 residues. CDR3 coding DNA: TGTGCCACCAGTAGAAACAGGGGAGGGGATCAGCCCCAGCATTTT. Its protein is CATSRNRGGDQPQHF.

The rearrangement uses TRBV7-8 and TRBJ2-3; D is perhaps TRBD2 (6 bases). The V gene's germline CDR1 is SGHVS and CDR2 FQNEAQ. The CDR3 consists of 14 residues. The germline V and J ends were trimmed by 5 bases and 5 bases, with 14 bases remaining between them. CDR3 sequence (DNA): TGTGCCAGCAGCCGCGGGGAGGCGGTAGATACGCAGTATTTT. Translation gives CASSRGEAVDTQYF.